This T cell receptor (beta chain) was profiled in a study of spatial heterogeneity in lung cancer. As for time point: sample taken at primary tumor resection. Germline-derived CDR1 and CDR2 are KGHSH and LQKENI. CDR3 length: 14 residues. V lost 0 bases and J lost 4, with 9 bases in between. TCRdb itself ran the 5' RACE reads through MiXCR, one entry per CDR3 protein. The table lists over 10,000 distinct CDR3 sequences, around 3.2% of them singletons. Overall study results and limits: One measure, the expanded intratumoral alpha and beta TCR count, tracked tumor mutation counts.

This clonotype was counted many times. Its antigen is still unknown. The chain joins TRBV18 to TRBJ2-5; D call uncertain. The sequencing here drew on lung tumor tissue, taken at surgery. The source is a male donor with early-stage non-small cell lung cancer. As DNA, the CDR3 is TGTGCCAGCTCACCACCAGAAGTCCGAGAGACCCAGTACTTC. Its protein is CASSPPEVRETQYF.